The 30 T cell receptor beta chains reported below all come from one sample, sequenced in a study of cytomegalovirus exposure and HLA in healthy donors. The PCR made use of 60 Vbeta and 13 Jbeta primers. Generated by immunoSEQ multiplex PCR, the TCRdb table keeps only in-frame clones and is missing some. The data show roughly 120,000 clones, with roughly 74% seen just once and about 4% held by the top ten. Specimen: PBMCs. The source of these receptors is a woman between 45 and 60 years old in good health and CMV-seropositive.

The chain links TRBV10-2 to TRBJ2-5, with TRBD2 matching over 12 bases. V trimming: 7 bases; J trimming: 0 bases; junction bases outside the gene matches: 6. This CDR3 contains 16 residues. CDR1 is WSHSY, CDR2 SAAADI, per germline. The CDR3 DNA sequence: TGCGCCAGCAAGAGGACTAGCGGGGCGTACCAAGAGACCCAGTACTTC. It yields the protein CASKRTSGAYQETQYF.

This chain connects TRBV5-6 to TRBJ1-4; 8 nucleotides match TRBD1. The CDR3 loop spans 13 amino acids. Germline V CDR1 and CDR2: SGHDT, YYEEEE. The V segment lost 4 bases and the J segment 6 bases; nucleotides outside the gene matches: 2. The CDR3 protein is CASSRQGYEKLFF. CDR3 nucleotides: TGTGCCAGCAGCCGACAGGGGTATGAAAAACTGTTTTTT. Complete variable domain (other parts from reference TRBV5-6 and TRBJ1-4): DAGVTQSPTHLIKTRGQQVTLRCSPKSGHDTVSWYQQALGQGPQFIFQYYEEEERQRGNFPDRFSGHQFPNYSSELNVNALLLGDSALYLCASSRQGYEKLFFGSGTQLSVL.

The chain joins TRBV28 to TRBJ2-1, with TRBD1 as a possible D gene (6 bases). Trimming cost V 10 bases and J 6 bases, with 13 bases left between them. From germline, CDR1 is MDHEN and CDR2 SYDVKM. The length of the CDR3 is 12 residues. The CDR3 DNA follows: TGTGCCATCCTTGAACAGGGCAATGAGCAGTTCTTC. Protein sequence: CAILEQGNEQFF. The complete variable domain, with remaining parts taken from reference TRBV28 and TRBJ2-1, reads DVKVTQSSRYLVKRTGEKVFLECVQDMDHENMFWYRQDPGLGLRLIYFSYDVKMKEKGDIPEGYSVSREKKERFSLILESASTNQTSMYLCAILEQGNEQFFGPGTRLTVL.

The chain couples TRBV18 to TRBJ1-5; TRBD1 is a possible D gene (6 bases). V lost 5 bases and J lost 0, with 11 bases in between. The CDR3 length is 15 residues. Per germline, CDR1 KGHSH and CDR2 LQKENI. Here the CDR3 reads CASSEGHISNQPQHF. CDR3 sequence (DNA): TGTGCCAGCTCAGAGGGACACATTAGCAATCAGCCCCAGCATTTT. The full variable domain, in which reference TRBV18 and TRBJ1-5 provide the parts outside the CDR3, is NAGVMQNPRHLVRRRGQEARLRCSPMKGHSHVYWYRQLPEEGLKFMVYLQKENIIDESGMPKERFSAEFPKEGPSILRIQQVVRGDSAAYFCASSEGHISNQPQHFGDGTRLSIL.

The DNA of the CDR3 is TGTGCCAGCAGCTCCACCCCCGGGACTAGCGGGGCCGATACGCAGTATTTT. Translated: CASSSTPGTSGADTQYF. The chain carries TRBV7-9 and TRBJ2-3, with 13 positions matching TRBD2. Germline V gene data show CDR1 as SEHNR and CDR2 as FQNEAQ (reference sequence). The CDR3 has 17 residues. V shed 4 bases, J shed 6 bases, and the junction held 10 bases outside the gene matches.

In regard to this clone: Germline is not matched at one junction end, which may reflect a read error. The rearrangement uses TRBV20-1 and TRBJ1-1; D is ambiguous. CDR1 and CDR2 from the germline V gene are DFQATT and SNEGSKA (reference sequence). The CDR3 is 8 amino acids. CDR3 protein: CSARDLAF. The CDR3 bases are TGCAGTGCTAGAGATCTGGCTTTT.

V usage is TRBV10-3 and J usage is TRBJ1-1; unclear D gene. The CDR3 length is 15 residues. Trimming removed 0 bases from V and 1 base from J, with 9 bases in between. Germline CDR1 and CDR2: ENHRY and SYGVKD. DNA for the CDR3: TGTGCCATCAGTGAGTCGGGTAGAGGGAACACTGAAGCTTTCTTT. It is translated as CAISESGRGNTEAFF.

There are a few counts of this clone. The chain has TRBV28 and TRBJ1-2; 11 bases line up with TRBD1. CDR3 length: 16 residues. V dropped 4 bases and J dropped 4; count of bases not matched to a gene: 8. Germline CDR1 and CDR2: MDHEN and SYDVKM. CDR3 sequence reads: CASSSDRTGGRYGYTF. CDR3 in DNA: TGTGCCAGCAGTTCTGATAGGACAGGGGGCCGCTATGGCTACACCTTC.

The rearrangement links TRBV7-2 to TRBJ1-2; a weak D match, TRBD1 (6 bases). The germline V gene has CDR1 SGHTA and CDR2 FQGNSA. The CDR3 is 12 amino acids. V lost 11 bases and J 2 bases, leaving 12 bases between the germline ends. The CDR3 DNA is TGTGCCGCCTTAACAGGGAACTATGGCTACACCTTC. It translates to CAALTGNYGYTF.

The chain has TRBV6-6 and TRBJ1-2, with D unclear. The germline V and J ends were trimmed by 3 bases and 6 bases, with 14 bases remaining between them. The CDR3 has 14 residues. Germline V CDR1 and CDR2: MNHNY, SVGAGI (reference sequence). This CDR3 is CASSYKRDFDGYTF. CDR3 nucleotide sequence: TGTGCCAGCAGTTATAAACGGGATTTCGATGGCTACACCTTC.

The CDR3 sequence is CASSDSSGFSAFYGYTF. Here the CDR3 DNA reads TGTGCCAGCAGCGACAGTTCCGGGTTTAGTGCCTTCTATGGCTACACCTTC. The chain uses TRBV11-2 and TRBJ1-2; tentatively, D is TRBD1 (5 bases). V lost 5 bases to trimming and J lost 4 bases, with 23 bases between them. Germline lookup yields CDR1 SGHAT and CDR2 FQNNGV. The CDR3 runs to 17 residues. Filled out from reference TRBV11-2 and TRBJ1-2, the complete variable domain reads EAGVAQSPRYKIIEKRQSVAFWCNPISGHATLYWYQQILGQGPKLLIQFQNNGVVDDSQLPKDRFSAERLKGVDSTLKIQPAKLEDSAVYLCASSDSSGFSAFYGYTFGSGTRLTVV.

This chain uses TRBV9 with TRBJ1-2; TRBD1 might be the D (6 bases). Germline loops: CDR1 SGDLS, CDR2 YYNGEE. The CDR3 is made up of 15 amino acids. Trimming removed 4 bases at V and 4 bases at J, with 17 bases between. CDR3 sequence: CASSHPDRIPYGYTF. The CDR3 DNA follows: TGTGCCAGCAGCCACCCCGACAGGATACCCTATGGCTACACCTTC.

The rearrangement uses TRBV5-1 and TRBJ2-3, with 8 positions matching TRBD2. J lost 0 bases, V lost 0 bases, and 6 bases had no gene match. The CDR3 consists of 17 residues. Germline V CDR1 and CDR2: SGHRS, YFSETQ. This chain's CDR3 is CASSLGHGGGSTDTQYF. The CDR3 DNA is TGCGCCAGCAGCTTGGGCCATGGCGGGGGGAGCACAGATACGCAGTATTTT.

This CDR3 is CAWSAGGLQETQYF. For the CDR3, the DNA is TGTGCCTGGAGTGCGGGGGGGCTTCAAGAGACCCAGTACTTC. The chain joins TRBV30 to TRBJ2-5; TRBD2 agrees at 8 bases. The CDR3 consists of 14 residues. The germline V gene has CDR1 GTSNPN and CDR2 SVGIG (reference sequence). Trimming took 1 base from V and 2 from J; bases not matched to a gene: 3. The complete variable domain, with remaining parts taken from reference TRBV30 and TRBJ2-5, reads SQTIHQWPATLVQPVGSPLSLECTVEGTSNPNLYWYRQAAGRGLQLLFYSVGIGQISSEVPQNLSASRPQDRQFILSSKKLLLSDSGFYLCAWSAGGLQETQYFGPGTRLLVL.

The CDR3 nucleotides are TGTGCCAGCAATACGGGGACTGATGGAAACACCATATATTTT. Translation: CASNTGTDGNTIYF. This chain links TRBV6-6 with TRBJ1-3; D may be TRBD1 (5 bases). Trimming removed 7 bases at V and 3 bases at J, with 13 bases between. In germline, CDR1 is MNHNY, CDR2 SVGAGI (reference sequence). The CDR3 covers 14 residues.

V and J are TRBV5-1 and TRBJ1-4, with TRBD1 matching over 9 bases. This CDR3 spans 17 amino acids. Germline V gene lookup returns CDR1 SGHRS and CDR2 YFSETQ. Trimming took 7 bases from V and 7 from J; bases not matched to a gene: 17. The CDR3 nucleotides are TGCGCCAGCGCCGGCGGGACAGGGATGATTTCTGTTGAAAAACTGTTTTTT. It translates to CASAGGTGMISVEKLFF.

This CDR3 reads CASRGDPTDTQYF. The CDR3 bases are TGTGCCAGCCGGGGGGACCCTACAGATACGCAGTATTTT. The chain joins TRBV28 to TRBJ2-3, with 7 nucleotides matching TRBD2. Looked up from germline, CDR1 is MDHEN and CDR2 is SYDVKM. V trimming: 8 bases; J trimming: 3 bases; junction bases outside the gene matches: 5. This CDR3 region has 13 residues.

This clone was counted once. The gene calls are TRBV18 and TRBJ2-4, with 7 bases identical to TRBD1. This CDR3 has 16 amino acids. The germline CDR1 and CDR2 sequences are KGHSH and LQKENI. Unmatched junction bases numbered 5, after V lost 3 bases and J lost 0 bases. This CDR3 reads CASSPIGTVAKNIQYF. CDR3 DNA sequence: TGTGCCAGCTCACCTATAGGGACAGTAGCCAAAAACATTCAGTACTTC.

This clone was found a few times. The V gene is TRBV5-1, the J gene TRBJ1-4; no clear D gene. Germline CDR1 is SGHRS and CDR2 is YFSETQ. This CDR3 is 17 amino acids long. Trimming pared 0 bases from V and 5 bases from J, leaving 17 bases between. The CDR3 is CASSLVTITTPNEKLFF. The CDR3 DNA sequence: TGCGCCAGCAGCTTGGTCACGATCACGACTCCCAATGAAAAACTGTTTTTT.

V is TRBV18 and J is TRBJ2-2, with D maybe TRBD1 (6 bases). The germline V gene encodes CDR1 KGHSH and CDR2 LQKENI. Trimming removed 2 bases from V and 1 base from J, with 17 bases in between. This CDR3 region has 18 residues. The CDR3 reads CASSPEGVTPLNTGELFF. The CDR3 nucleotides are TGTGCCAGCTCACCAGAGGGGGTGACACCCTTGAACACCGGGGAGCTGTTTTTT.

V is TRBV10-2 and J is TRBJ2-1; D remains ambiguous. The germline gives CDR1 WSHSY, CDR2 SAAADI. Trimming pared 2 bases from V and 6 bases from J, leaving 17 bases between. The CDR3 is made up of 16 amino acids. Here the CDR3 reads CASSEHVQYRVNEQFF. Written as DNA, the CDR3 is TGCGCCAGCAGTGAGCACGTCCAATACCGCGTCAATGAGCAGTTCTTC.

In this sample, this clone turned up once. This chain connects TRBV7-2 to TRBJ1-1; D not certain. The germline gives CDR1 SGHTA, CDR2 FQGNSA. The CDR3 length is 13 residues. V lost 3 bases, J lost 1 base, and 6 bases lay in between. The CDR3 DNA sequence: TGTGCCAGCAGCTTCTCGGGGAACACTGAAGCTTTCTTT. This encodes CASSFSGNTEAFF.

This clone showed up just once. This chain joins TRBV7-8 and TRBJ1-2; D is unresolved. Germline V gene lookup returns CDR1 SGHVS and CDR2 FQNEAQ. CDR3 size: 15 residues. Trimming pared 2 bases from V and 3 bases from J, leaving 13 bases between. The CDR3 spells CASSLISQAYYGYTF. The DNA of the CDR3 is TGTGCCAGCAGCTTAATTTCGCAGGCTTACTATGGCTACACCTTC.

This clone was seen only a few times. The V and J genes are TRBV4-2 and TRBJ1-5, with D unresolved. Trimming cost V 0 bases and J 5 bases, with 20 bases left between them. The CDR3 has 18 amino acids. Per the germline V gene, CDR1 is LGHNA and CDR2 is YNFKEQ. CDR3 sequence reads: CASSQDSSHGRAYQPQHF. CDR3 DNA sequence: TGTGCCAGCAGCCAAGACTCATCTCACGGTAGAGCCTATCAGCCCCAGCATTTT.

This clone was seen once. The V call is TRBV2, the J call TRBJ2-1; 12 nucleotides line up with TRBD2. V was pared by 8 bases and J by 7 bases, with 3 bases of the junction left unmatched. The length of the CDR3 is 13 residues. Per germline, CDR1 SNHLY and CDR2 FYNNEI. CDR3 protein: CASGGTSGNEQFF. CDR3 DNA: TGTGCCAGCGGCGGGACTAGCGGGAATGAGCAGTTCTTC.

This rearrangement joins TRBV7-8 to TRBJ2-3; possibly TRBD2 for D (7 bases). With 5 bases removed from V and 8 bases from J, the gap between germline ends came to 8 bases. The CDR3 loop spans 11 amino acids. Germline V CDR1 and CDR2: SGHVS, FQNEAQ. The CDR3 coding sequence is TGTGCCAGCAGCCGGGGGGCTACGCAGTATTTT. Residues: CASSRGATQYF. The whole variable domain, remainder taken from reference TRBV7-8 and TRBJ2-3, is GAGVSQSPRYKVAKRGQDVALRCDPISGHVSLFWYQQALGQGPEFLTYFQNEAQLDKSGLPSDRFFAERPEGSVSTLKIQRTQQEDSAVYLCASSRGATQYFGPGTRLTVL.

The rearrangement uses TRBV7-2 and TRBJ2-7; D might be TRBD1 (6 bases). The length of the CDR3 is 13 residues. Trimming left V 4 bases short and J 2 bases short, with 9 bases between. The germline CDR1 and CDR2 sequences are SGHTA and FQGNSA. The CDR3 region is CASSWDNPYEQYF. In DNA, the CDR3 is TGTGCCAGCAGCTGGGACAACCCCTACGAGCAGTACTTC.

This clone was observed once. The CDR3 nucleotides read TGTGCCAGCAGCGTCCTAGCGGAGACCTACAATGAGCAGTTCTTC. Its translation is CASSVLAETYNEQFF. The chain combines TRBV9 with TRBJ2-1, with 7 nucleotides matching TRBD2. Germline V CDR1 and CDR2: SGDLS, YYNGEE. The CDR3 is made up of 15 amino acids. Losses at the gene ends were 2 bases for V and 2 bases for J; bases not matched to a gene: 4.

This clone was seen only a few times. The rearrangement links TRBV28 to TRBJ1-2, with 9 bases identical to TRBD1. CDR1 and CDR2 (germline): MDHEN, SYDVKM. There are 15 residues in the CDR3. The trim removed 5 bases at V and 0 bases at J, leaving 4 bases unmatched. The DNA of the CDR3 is TGTGCCAGCAGTCCCTGGACAGGGGCTAACTATGGCTACACCTTC. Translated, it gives CASSPWTGANYGYTF.

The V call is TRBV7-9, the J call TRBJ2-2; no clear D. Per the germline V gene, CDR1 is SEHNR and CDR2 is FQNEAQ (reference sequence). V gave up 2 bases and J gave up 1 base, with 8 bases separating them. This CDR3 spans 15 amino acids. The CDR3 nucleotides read TGTGCCAGCAGCTTATCCAAATTGAACACCGGGGAGCTGTTTTTT. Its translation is CASSLSKLNTGELFF. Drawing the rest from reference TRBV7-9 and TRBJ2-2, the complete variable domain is DTGVSQNPRHKITKRGQNVTFRCDPISEHNRLYWYRQTLGQGPEFLTYFQNEAQLEKSRLLSDRFSAERPKGSFSTLEIQRTEQGDSAMYLCASSLSKLNTGELFFGEGSRLTVL.